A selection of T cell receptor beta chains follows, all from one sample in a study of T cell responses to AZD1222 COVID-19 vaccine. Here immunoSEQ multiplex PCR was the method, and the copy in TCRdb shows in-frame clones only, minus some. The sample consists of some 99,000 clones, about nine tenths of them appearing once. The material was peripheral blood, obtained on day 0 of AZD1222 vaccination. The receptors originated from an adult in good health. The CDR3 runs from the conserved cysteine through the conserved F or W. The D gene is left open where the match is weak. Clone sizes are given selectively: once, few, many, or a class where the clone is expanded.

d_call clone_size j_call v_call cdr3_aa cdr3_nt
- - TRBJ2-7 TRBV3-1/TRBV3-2 CASSQVIYEQYF TGTGCCAGCAGCCAAGTTATTTACGAGCAGTACTTC
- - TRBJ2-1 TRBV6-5 CASSYVGNRDNEQFF TGTGCCAGCAGTTACGTGGGTAACCGGGACAATGAGCAGTTCTTC
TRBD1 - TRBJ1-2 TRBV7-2 CASSPGGRGYGYTF TGTGCCAGCAGCCCAGGGGGAAGGGGCTATGGCTACACCTTC
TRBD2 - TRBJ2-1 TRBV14 CASSQGTSSYNEQFF TGTGCCAGCAGCCAAGGGACTAGTAGCTACAATGAGCAGTTCTTC
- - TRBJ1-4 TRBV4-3 CASSQEVAPLQEKLFF TGCGCCAGCAGCCAAGAGGTGGCCCCCCTCCAAGAAAAACTGTTTTTT
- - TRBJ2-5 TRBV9 CASSVDGRDEQETQYF TGTGCCAGCAGCGTAGACGGCAGGGATGAACAAGAGACCCAGTACTTC
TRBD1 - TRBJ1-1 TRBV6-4 CASRDRESTEAFF TGTGCCAGCAGAGACAGGGAGAGCACTGAAGCTTTCTTT
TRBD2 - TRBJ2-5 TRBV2 CASSREVAGAGEETQYF TGTGCCAGCAGCCGAGAGGTAGCGGGAGCGGGGGAAGAGACCCAGTACTTC
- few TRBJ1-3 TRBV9 CASSPGGTSGNTIYF TGTGCCAGCAGCCCTGGGGGAACCTCTGGAAACACCATATATTTT
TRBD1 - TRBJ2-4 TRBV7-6 CASSLAYRGSGNIQYF TGTGCCAGCAGCTTAGCATACAGGGGGAGTGGAAACATTCAGTACTTC
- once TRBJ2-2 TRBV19 CASTTPPGELFF TGTGCCAGTACCACCCCCCCCGGGGAGCTGTTTTTT
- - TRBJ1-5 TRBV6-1 CASSESSGDQPQHF TGTGCCAGCAGTGAATCCTCAGGGGACCAGCCCCAGCATTTT
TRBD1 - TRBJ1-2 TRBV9 CASSDFTGGRGGYTF TGTGCCAGCAGCGACTTTACAGGGGGCAGAGGGGGCTACACCTTC
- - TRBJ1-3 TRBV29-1 CSVVLGVGGNTIYF TGCAGCGTTGTCCTCGGCGTGGGGGGAAACACCATATATTTT
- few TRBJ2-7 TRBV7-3 CASSPGPGGDAYEQYF TGTGCCAGCAGCCCTGGACCAGGCGGGGATGCCTACGAGCAGTACTTC
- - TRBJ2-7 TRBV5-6 CASSLDRSSYEQYF TGTGCCAGCAGCTTGGACAGGAGCTCCTACGAGCAGTACTTC
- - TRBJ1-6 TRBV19 CASSRQDNSPLHF TGTGCCAGTAGTCGCCAGGATAATTCACCCCTCCACTTT
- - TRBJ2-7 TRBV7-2 CASSRGLGLSYEQYF TGTGCCAGCAGCAGGGGCCTGGGCTTATCCTACGAGCAGTACTTC
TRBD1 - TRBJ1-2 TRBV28 CASSTNRGGYTF TGTGCCAGCAGTACTAACAGGGGGGGCTACACCTTC
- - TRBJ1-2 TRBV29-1 CSVEDRGEQSVYGYTF TGCAGCGTTGAAGACCGGGGGGAACAGTCGGTCTATGGCTACACCTTC
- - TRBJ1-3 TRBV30 CAWSVRAWGDGNTIYF TGTGCCTGGAGTGTACGCGCGTGGGGCGACGGAAACACCATATATTTT
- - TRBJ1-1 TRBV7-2 CASSPRREGTEAFF TGTGCCAGCAGCCCTCGGCGGGAGGGCACTGAAGCTTTCTTT
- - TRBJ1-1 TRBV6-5 CASIRSTANTEAFF TGTGCCTCCATCCGGTCGACGGCGAACACTGAAGCTTTCTTT
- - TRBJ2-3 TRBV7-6 CASSYQGNTDTQYF TGTGCCAGCAGCTACCAGGGGAACACAGATACGCAGTATTTT
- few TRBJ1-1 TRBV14 CASSQGWGDTEAFF TGTGCCAGCAGCCAAGGTTGGGGTGACACTGAAGCTTTCTTT
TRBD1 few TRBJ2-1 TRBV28 CASSSTWGQGNNEQFF TGTGCCAGCAGTTCCACTTGGGGACAGGGCAACAATGAGCAGTTCTTC
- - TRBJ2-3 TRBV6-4 CASSVLRGGMDTQYF TGTGCCAGCAGTGTTCTGAGGGGAGGTATGGATACGCAGTATTTT
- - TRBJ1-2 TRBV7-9 CASSSWDRINYGYTF TGTGCCAGCAGCTCCTGGGACCGAATCAACTATGGCTACACCTTC
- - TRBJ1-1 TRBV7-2 CASSFVVTEAFF TGTGCCAGCAGCTTCGTGGTTACCGAAGCTTTCTTT
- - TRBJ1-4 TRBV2 CASSVQGDNEKLFF TGTGCCAGCAGTGTACAGGGAGATAATGAAAAACTGTTTTTT
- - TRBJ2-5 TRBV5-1 CASSRDFAGKEETQYF TGCGCCAGCAGCCGCGACTTTGCGGGAAAGGAAGAGACCCAGTACTTC
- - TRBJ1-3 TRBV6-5 CASSYMGAVGNTIYF TGTGCCAGCAGTTACATGGGGGCGGTAGGAAACACCATATATTTT
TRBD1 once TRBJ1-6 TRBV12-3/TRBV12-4 CASSLGDSSPLHF TGTGCCAGCAGTTTAGGGGACAGTTCACCCCTCCACTTT
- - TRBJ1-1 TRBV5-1 CASSLAGANTEAFF TGCGCCAGCAGCTTGGCCGGGGCGAACACTGAAGCTTTCTTT
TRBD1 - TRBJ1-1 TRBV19 CASSALDRMNTEAFF TGTGCCAGTAGTGCCCTGGACAGGATGAACACTGAAGCTTTCTTT
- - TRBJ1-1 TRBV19 CASSITGTMNTEAFF TGTGCCAGTAGTATTACGGGGACCATGAACACTGAAGCTTTCTTT